This T cell receptor beta chain was identified in a study of T-cell memory formation after mild COVID-19. One entry per CDR3 protein results from TCRdb running MiXCR on the 5' RACE reads. Among 300,000 to 350,000 distinct CDR3 sequences listed, around 15% were seen once. The CDR3 contains 16 residues. V lost 6 bases and J lost 4; bases outside the gene matches: 11. The sample comprised PBMCs or a T cell subset sorted from them (not recorded which). The sequence derives from a man younger than 35 who had mild COVID-19 (a few samples of this study predate the infection). Cell type and time point are not known. The rearrangement joins TRBV12-3 or TRBV12-4 to TRBJ2-3; 9 nucleotides match TRBD2. The CDR3 sequence is CASSLLAGGLADTQYF. In DNA, the CDR3 is TGTGCCAGCAGCCTACTGGCGGGGGGGTTGGCAGATACGCAGTATTTT.